This T cell receptor (beta chain) was identified in a study of blood T cell repertoires in COVID-19. Whole-study context: Material from acute and convalescent COVID-19 was sourced from the United States, Italy and Spain.

Germline V gene lookup returns CDR1 SGHDT and CDR2 YYEEEE. V lost 2 bases and J 2 bases, leaving 7 bases between the germline ends. The length of the CDR3 is 13 residues. Data came from immunoSEQ multiplex PCR; TCRdb stores just in-frame clones and leaves some out. The repertoire holds 150,000 to 200,000 clones, roughly 80% seen once, with 4.4% in the top ten. Self-reported history from a screening survey and questionnaire set each donor's cohort. In Cohort 3, a recovered donor had either two negative PCRs, clearance, or symptom resolution. The sample taken for sequencing was PBMCs or T cells enriched from blood (not recorded which). This chain links TRBV5-6 with TRBJ1-2; D is perhaps TRBD1 (5 bases). This clonotype originated in a woman aged 45-59 years who had recovered from COVID-19. The CDR3 nucleotides are TGTGCCAGCAGCTTAGGGGCAAACTATGGCTACACCTTC. Its translation is CASSLGANYGYTF.